One sample yielded the 2 T cell receptor beta chains listed below, sequenced in a study of T cell responses to AZD1222 COVID-19 vaccine. TCRdb's copy holds only in-frame clones and misses some; the assay was immunoSEQ multiplex PCR. The sample lists 110,000 to 150,000 clones, 75% to 90% occurring once. Sequences were derived from peripheral blood, sampled on day 0 of AZD1222 vaccination. Every receptor here comes from an adult in good health.

This sequence joins TRBV4-1 and TRBJ1-2; TRBD1 might be the D (5 bases). The germline V gene encodes CDR1 MGHRA and CDR2 YSYEKL. V dropped 1 base and J dropped 3 bases, with 18 bases sitting between them. The CDR3 is 17 residues long. The CDR3 loop is CASSQVTPSAGYYGYTF. CDR3 coding DNA: TGCGCCAGCAGCCAAGTTACACCCTCCGCAGGGTACTATGGCTACACCTTC.

This clone was seen a single time. The J gene is TRBJ1-1, the V gene TRBV20-1; D not resolved. Germline lookup yields CDR1 DFQATT and CDR2 SNEGSKA (reference sequence). V lost 6 bases and J 4 bases, leaving 9 bases between the germline ends. The CDR3 totals 11 residues. Written as DNA, the CDR3 is TGCAGTGCCTCGGAAGGCACTGAAGCTTTCTTT. Translated, it gives CSASEGTEAFF.